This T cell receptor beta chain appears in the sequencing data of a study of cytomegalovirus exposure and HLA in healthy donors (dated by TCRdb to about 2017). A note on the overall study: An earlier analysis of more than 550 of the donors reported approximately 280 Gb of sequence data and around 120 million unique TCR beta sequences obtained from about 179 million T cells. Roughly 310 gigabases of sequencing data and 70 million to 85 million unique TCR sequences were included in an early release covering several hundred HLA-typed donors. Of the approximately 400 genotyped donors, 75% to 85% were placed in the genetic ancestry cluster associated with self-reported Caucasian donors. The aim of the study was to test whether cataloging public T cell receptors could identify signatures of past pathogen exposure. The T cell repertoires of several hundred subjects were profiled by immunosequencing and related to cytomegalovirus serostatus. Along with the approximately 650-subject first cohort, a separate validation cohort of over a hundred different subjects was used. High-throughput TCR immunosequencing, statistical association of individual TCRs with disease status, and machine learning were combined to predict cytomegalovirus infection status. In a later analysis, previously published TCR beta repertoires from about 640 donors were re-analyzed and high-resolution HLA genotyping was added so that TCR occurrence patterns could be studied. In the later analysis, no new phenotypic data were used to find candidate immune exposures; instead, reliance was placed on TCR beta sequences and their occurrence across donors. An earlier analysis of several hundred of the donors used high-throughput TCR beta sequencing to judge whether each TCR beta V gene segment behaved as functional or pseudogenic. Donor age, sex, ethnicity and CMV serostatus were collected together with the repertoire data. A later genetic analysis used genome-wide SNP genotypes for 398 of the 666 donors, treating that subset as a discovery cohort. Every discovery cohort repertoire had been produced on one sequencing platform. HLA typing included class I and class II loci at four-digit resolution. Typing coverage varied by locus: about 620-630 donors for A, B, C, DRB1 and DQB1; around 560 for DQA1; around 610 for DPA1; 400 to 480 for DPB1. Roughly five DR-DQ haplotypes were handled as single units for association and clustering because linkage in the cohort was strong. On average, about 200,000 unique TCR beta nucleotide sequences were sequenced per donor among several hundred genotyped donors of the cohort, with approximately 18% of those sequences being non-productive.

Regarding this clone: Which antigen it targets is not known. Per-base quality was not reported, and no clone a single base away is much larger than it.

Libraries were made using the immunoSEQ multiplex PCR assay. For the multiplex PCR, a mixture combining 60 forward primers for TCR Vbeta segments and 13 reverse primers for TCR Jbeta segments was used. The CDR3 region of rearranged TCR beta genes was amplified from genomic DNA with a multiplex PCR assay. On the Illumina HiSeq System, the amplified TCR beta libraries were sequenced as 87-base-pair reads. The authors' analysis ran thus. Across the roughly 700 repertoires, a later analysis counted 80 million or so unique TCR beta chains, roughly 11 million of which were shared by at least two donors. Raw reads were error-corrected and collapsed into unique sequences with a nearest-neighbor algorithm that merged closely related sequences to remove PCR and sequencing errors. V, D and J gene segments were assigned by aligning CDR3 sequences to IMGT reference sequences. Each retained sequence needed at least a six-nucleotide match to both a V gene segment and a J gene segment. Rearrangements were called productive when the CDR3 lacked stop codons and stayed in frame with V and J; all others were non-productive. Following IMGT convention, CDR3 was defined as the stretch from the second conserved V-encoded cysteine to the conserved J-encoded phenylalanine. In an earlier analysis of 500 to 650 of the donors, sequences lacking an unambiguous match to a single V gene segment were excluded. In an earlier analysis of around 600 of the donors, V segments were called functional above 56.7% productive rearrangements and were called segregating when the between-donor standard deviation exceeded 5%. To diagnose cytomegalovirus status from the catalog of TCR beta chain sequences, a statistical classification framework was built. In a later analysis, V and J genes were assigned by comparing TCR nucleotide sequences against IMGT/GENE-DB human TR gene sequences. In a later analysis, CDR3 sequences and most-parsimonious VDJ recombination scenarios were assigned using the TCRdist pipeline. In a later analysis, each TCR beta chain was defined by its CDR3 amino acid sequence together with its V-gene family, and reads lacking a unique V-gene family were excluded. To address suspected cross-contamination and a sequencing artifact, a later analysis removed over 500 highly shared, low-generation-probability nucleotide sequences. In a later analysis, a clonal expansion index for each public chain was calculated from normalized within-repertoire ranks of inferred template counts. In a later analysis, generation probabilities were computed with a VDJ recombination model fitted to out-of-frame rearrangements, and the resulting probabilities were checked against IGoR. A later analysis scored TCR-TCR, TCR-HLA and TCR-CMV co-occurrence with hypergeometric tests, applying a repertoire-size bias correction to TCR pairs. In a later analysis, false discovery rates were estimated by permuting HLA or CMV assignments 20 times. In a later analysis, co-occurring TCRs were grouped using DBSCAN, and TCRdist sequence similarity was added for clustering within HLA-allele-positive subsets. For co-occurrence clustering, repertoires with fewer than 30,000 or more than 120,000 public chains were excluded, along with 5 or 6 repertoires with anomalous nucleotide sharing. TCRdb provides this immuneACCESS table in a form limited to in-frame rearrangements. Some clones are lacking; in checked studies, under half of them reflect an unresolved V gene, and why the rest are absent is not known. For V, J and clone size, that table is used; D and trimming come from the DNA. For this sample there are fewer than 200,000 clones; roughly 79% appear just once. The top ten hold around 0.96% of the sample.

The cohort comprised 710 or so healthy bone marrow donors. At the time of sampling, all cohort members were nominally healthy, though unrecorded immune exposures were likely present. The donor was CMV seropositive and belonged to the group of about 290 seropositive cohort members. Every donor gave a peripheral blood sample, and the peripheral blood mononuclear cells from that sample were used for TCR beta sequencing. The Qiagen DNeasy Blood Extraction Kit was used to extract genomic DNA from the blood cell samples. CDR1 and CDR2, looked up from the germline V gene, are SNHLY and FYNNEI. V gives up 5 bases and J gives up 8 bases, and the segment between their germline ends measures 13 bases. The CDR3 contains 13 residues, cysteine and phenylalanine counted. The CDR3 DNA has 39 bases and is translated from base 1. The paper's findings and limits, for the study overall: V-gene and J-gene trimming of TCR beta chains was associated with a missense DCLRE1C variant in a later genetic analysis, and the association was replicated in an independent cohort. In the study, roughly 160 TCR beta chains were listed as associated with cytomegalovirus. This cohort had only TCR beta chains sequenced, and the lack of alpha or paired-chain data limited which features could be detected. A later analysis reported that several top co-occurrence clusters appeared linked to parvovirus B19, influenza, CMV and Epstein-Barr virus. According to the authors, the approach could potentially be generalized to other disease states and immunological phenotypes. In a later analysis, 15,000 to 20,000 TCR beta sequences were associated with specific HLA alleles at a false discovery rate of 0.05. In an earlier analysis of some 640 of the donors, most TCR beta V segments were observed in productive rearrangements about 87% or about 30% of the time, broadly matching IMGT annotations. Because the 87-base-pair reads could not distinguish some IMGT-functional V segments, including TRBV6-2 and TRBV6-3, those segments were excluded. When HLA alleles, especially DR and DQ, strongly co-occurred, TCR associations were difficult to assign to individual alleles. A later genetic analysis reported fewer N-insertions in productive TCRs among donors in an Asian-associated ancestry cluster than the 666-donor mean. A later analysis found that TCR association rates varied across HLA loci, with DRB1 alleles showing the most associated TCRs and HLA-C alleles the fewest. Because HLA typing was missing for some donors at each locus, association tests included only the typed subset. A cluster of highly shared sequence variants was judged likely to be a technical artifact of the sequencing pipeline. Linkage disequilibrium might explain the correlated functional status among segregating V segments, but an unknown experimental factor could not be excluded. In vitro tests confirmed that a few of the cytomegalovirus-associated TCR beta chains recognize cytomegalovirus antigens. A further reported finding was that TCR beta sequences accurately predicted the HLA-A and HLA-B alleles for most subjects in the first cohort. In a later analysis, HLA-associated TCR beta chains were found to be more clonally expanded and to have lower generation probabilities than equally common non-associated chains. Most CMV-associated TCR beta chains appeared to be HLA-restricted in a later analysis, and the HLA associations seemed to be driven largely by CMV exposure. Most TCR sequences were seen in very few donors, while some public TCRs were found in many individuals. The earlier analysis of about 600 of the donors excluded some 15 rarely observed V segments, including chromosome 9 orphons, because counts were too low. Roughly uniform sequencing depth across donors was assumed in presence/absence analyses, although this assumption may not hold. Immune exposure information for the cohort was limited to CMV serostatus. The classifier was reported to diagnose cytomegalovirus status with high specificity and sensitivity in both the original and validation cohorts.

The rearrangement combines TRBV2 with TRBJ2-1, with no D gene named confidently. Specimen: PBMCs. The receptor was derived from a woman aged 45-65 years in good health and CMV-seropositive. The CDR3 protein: CASSLTTFDEQFF. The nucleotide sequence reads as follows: TGTGCCAGCAGTCTGACAACGTTCGATGAGCAGTTCTTC. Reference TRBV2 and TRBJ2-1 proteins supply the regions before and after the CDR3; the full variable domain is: EPEVTQTPSHQVTQMGQEVILRCVPISNHLYFYWYRQILGQKVEFLVSFYNNEISEKSEIFDDQFSVERPDGSNFTLKIRSTKLEDSAMYFCASSLTTFDEQFFGPGTRLTVL.